This T cell receptor (beta chain) was documented in a study of blood T cell repertoires in COVID-19. Looking at the study overall: Acute and convalescent COVID-19 specimens originated in the United States, Italy and Spain. T cells, B-cell-depleted T cells, or PBMCs provided the cDNA or gDNA that served as material.

Methods used by the authors: Reference gene primer amplification yielded estimated nucleated cell counts. Sequencing was performed with immunoSEQ multiplex PCR; in TCRdb, only in-frame clones are kept and a portion is missing. From that table come the V and J calls and clone size; the DNA was used to work out D and trimming. The sample includes roughly 91,000 clones, around 80% of them seen just once. The CDR3 length is 15 residues. Germline loops: CDR1 DFQATT, CDR2 SNEGSKA (reference sequence). V shed 6 bases and J 2 bases; nucleotides not matched to a gene: 13. The material sequenced was peripheral blood. This chain uses TRBV20-1 with TRBJ2-7, with TRBD1 matching 7 bases. This sequence was found in an elderly woman with acute or convalescent COVID-19. For the CDR3, the DNA is TGCAGTGCGAGTTCACCCCGGGGACAGACCTACGAGCAGTACTTC. Amino acids: CSASSPRGQTYEQYF.